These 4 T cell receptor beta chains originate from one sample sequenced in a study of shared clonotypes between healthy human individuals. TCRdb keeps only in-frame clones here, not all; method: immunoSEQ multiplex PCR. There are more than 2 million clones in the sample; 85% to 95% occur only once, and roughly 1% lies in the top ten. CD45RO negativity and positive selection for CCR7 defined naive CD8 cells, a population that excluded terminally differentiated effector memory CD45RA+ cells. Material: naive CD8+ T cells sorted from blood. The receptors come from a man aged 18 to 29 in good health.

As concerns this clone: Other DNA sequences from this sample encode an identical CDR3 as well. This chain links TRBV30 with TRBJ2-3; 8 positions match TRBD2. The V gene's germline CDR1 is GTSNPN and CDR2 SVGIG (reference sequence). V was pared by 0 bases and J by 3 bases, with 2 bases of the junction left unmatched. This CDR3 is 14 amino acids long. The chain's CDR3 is CAWSVPGGTDTQYF. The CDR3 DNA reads TGTGCCTGGAGTGTACCGGGAGGGACAGATACGCAGTATTTT.

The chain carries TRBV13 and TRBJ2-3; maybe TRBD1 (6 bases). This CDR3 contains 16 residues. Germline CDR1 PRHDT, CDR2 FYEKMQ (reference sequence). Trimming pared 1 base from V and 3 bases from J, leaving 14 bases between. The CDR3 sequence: CASSLELGGPTDTQYF. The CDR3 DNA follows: TGTGCCAGCAGCTTAGAACTAGGGGGTCCGACAGATACGCAGTATTTT.

The CDR3 bases are TGTGCCAGCAGCTTGGGGGCCCTCGTGGGCCCCTATAATTCACCCCTCCACTTT. Translated: CASSLGALVGPYNSPLHF. The chain has TRBV5-6 and TRBJ1-6; D is ambiguous. V shed 0 bases and J shed 2 bases, with 15 bases lying between them. The CDR3 length is 18 residues. Germline CDR1 reads SGHDT; CDR2 reads YYEEEE. Full variable domain (missing parts from reference TRBV5-6 and TRBJ1-6): DAGVTQSPTHLIKTRGQQVTLRCSPKSGHDTVSWYQQALGQGPQFIFQYYEEEERQRGNFPDRFSGHQFPNYSSELNVNALLLGDSALYLCASSLGALVGPYNSPLHFGNGTRLTVT.

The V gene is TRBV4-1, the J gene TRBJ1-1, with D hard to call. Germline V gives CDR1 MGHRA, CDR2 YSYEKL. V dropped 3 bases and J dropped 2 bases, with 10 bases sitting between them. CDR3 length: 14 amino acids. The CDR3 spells CASSHTTENTEAFF. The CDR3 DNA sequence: TGCGCCAGCAGCCATACGACGGAAAACACTGAAGCTTTCTTT.